This T cell receptor (beta chain) was profiled in a study of post-analysis software for immune sequencing data. General study findings and limits: Five or six TRBV segments, including TRBV5-6, TRBV5-1 and TRBV20-1, were more frequent in patients than controls.

V lost 4 bases and J lost 4; bases outside the gene matches: 8. Germline-derived CDR1 and CDR2 are SGHKS and YYEKEE (reference sequence). This CDR3 contains 16 residues. This clonotype appeared a few times. No antigen is known for it. Unique molecular identifiers were present in the TCR beta cDNA libraries. Each CDR3 protein is one row after TCRdb ran MiXCR on the PCR reads. The sample shows roughly 570,000 distinct CDR3 sequences, less than 40% of them seen only once. The genes are TRBV5-5 and TRBJ2-2, with 9 bases fitting TRBD1. Material: blood. The clonotype originates from a girl aged 2 to 17 with multiple sclerosis. The CDR3 spells CASSPRTGAFTGELFF. The CDR3 region has the DNA TGTGCCAGCAGCCCACGGACAGGGGCTTTCACCGGGGAGCTGTTTTTT.